Detailed here is one T cell receptor (beta chain). What it binds is unknown. These data originate in a study of CD8+CD57+ T cells in acquired aplastic anemia. General study findings and limits: Patients' CD8+CD57+ cells proved less diverse than their total CD4+ and CD8+ pools, researchers found.

Germline values: CDR1 SGHAT, CDR2 FQNNGV. V shed 4 bases, J shed 1 base, and the junction held 6 bases outside the gene matches. The CDR3 has 16 amino acids. Patients included in sequencing had previously demonstrated CD8+CD57+ cell expansion by flow cytometry. TCR beta VDJ and CDR3 were profiled, and genomic DNA was the template. TCRdb passed the reads through MiXCR, listing each CDR3 protein once. The data contain roughly 17,000 distinct CDR3 sequences, around two fifths of them seen just once; the ten biggest clones take up 80% to 90%. The sample consisted of CD8+CD57+ T cells sorted from PBMCs. Indicated subset: bead-enriched CD8+CD57+ effector memory T cells from SAA patients. This clonotype was sampled from a human donor with aplastic anemia. This chain links TRBV11-2 with TRBJ2-3; 9 nucleotides agree with TRBD1. CDR3 in amino acids: CASSWTGVFGTDTQYF. As DNA, the CDR3 is TGTGCCAGCAGCTGGACAGGGGTTTTTGGCACAGATACGCAGTATTTT.